Listed below are T cell receptor beta chains from one sample, sequenced in a study of persistence of HIV-infected CD4 T cells. Data came from immunoSEQ multiplex PCR; TCRdb stores just in-frame clones and leaves some out. Among under 50,000 clones listed, 80% to 95% were seen once. What these receptors recognize is not known. This sample comprised CD4+ T cells sorted from PBMCs after approximately 19-hour stimulation, obtained from a patient who received antiretroviral therapy. The origin of the receptors is an adult man with HIV who was CMV-seropositive. CDR3s include the opening cysteine and the closing phenylalanine or tryptophan. The order of the fields is clone size, J gene, V gene, D gene, CDR3 protein, CDR3 DNA. The D gene is left open where the match is weak. Clone size is shown for a subset of rows, as once, few, many or a class of expanded clone.

NA | TRBJ2-1 | TRBV6-5 | NA | CASTPPGLYHEQFF | TGTGCCAGCACCCCCCCAGGGTTGTATCATGAGCAGTTCTTC
NA | TRBJ2-7 | TRBV24-1 | NA | CATSDLPTPQGYHEQYF | TGTGCCACCAGTGATTTACCCACCCCCCAGGGGTACCACGAGCAGTACTTC
few | TRBJ1-5 | TRBV5-5 | NA | CASSLVVFNQPQHF | TGTGCCAGCAGCTTGGTAGTTTTCAATCAGCCCCAGCATTTT
NA | TRBJ2-1 | TRBV3-1/TRBV3-2 | TRBD2 | CASTPLAGSEQFF | TGTGCCAGCACCCCGTTAGCGGGGAGTGAGCAGTTCTTC
NA | TRBJ2-1 | TRBV18 | NA | CASSLDNEQFF | TGTGCCAGCTCACTGGACAATGAGCAGTTCTTC
NA | TRBJ2-2 | TRBV5-1 | NA | CACSEGSSGELFF | TGCGCCTGCAGCGAGGGCTCTTCCGGGGAGCTGTTTTTT
NA | TRBJ2-3 | TRBV10-3 | NA | CAISGSSSQGDTQYF | TGTGCCATCAGTGGTAGCTCGTCCCAAGGAGATACGCAGTATTTT
NA | TRBJ1-3 | TRBV27 | NA | CASSPNGRFGTIYF | TGTGCCAGCAGTCCAAATGGCCGCTTCGGGACCATATATTTT
NA | TRBJ2-7 | TRBV21-1 | NA | CASSKDRGYEQYF | TGTGCCAGCAGCAAGGACAGGGGCTACGAGCAGTACTTC
NA | TRBJ2-3 | TRBV5-1 | NA | CASSYSPTRFFTDTQYF | TGCGCCAGCAGCTACTCCCCGACTAGATTCTTCACAGATACGCAGTATTTT
NA | TRBJ2-2 | TRBV4-2 | NA | CASSQEDSGELFF | TGTGCCAGCAGCCAAGAGGACAGCGGGGAGCTGTTTTTT
NA | TRBJ1-5 | TRBV5-8 | TRBD1 | CASSLDGTVGNQPQHF | TGTGCCAGCAGCCTAGATGGGACAGTGGGCAATCAGCCCCAGCATTTT
NA | TRBJ2-2 | TRBV6-2/TRBV6-3 | TRBD2 | CASSLISGPNTGELFF | TGTGCCAGCAGCCTCATTAGCGGGCCTAACACCGGGGAGCTGTTTTTT
NA | TRBJ1-4 | TRBV12-3/TRBV12-4 | NA | CASSIGEKLFF | TGTGCCAGCTCTATTGGGGAAAAACTGTTTTTT
few | TRBJ2-1 | TRBV2 | TRBD1 | CASSEVQGAQFSGQFF | TGTGCCAGCAGTGAGGTACAGGGGGCTCAGTTTTCCGGGCAGTTCTTC
NA | TRBJ2-3 | TRBV28 | NA | CASSREGSTDTQYF | TGTGCCAGCAGTCGAGAGGGTAGCACAGATACGCAGTATTTT
NA | TRBJ2-7 | TRBV7-6 | TRBD2 | CASSRGGAPSEQYF | TGTGCCAGCAGCCGGGGGGGGGCCCCCAGCGAGCAGTACTTC
NA | TRBJ2-1 | TRBV9 | TRBD2 | CASSAGLVEVDEQFF | TGTGCCAGCAGCGCGGGACTAGTAGAGGTCGATGAGCAGTTCTTC
NA | TRBJ2-5 | TRBV5-5 | TRBD1 | CASSPRQGSETQYF | TGTGCCAGCAGCCCCCGACAGGGGAGCGAGACCCAGTACTTC
NA | TRBJ2-2 | TRBV3-1/TRBV3-2 | TRBD1 | CASIATGTGFSGELFF | TGTGCCAGCATAGCTACCGGGACAGGGTTTTCCGGGGAGCTGTTTTTT
NA | TRBJ2-7 | TRBV6-5 | TRBD1 | CASSSGQSYEQYF | TGTGCCAGCAGCTCGGGACAGAGCTACGAGCAGTACTTC
NA | TRBJ2-2 | TRBV2 | NA | CASDVTGTGELFF | TGTGCCAGCGACGTGACCGGCACCGGGGAGCTGTTTTTT
NA | TRBJ2-1 | TRBV20-1 | TRBD2 | CSASNPGTKGGEQFF | TGCAGTGCTAGTAATCCCGGGACTAAGGGAGGTGAGCAGTTCTTC
NA | TRBJ2-7 | TRBV18 | TRBD2 | CASSLSSGVYEQYF | TGTGCCAGCTCACTATCTAGCGGGGTTTACGAGCAGTACTTC
NA | TRBJ2-1 | TRBV5-4 | TRBD2 | CASSSGTSGGAYNEQFF | TGTGCCAGCAGCTCGGGAACTAGCGGGGGGGCCTACAATGAGCAGTTCTTC
NA | TRBJ1-6 | TRBV4-2 | NA | CASSQKLLFDSPLHF | TGTGCCAGCAGCCAAAAGCTTTTGTTTGATTCACCCCTCCACTTT
NA | TRBJ2-2 | TRBV19 | TRBD1 | CATNRDRDHGELFF | TGTGCCACAAACCGGGACAGGGATCACGGGGAGCTGTTTTTT
NA | TRBJ1-4 | TRBV6-6 | NA | CASRREGINEKLFF | TGTGCCAGCAGACGCGAGGGTATAAATGAAAAACTGTTTTTT
NA | TRBJ2-1 | TRBV7-3 | NA | CASGTGLIRDEQFF | TGTGCCAGCGGCACAGGACTAATCAGGGATGAGCAGTTCTTC
NA | TRBJ2-7 | TRBV25-1 | TRBD1 | CASTRDSSYEQYF | TGTGCCAGCACAAGGGACAGCTCCTACGAGCAGTACTTC
NA | TRBJ2-7 | TRBV7-9 | NA | CASSLDSEQYF | TGTGCCAGCAGCTTAGACTCCGAGCAGTACTTC
NA | TRBJ2-5 | TRBV18 | NA | CASSPKGYQETQYF | TGTGCCAGCTCACCGAAGGGGTACCAAGAGACCCAGTACTTC
NA | TRBJ1-5 | TRBV28 | TRBD1 | CASSPGQWGQPQHF | TGTGCCAGCAGTCCGGGACAGTGGGGGCAGCCCCAGCATTTT
NA | TRBJ2-7 | TRBV21-1 | NA | CASSRSTGTSSSYEQYF | TGTGCCAGCAGCAGATCCACCGGGACTTCTAGCTCCTACGAGCAGTACTTC
NA | TRBJ2-7 | TRBV5-8 | NA | CASSLYYEQYF | TGTGCCAGCAGCCTGTACTACGAGCAGTACTTC
NA | TRBJ2-7 | TRBV19 | NA | CASTPGLPPYEQYF | TGTGCCAGTACCCCGGGGCTACCACCTTACGAGCAGTACTTC
NA | TRBJ2-1 | TRBV3-1/TRBV3-2 | TRBD2 | CASSQGWLAGGNEQFF | TGTGCCAGCAGCCAGGGTTGGCTAGCGGGGGGGAATGAGCAGTTCTTC
NA | TRBJ2-7 | TRBV7-3 | NA | CASSLIGGTDEQYF | TGTGCCAGCAGCTTAATAGGGGGAACCGACGAGCAGTACTTC
NA | TRBJ1-1 | TRBV5-1 | NA | CASSLVAPDGEAFF | TGCGCCAGCAGCTTGGTGGCGCCGGATGGTGAAGCTTTCTTT
NA | TRBJ1-4 | TRBV5-1 | TRBD1 | CASSLYGTATNEKLFF | TGCGCCAGCAGCTTATACGGGACAGCAACTAATGAAAAACTGTTTTTT